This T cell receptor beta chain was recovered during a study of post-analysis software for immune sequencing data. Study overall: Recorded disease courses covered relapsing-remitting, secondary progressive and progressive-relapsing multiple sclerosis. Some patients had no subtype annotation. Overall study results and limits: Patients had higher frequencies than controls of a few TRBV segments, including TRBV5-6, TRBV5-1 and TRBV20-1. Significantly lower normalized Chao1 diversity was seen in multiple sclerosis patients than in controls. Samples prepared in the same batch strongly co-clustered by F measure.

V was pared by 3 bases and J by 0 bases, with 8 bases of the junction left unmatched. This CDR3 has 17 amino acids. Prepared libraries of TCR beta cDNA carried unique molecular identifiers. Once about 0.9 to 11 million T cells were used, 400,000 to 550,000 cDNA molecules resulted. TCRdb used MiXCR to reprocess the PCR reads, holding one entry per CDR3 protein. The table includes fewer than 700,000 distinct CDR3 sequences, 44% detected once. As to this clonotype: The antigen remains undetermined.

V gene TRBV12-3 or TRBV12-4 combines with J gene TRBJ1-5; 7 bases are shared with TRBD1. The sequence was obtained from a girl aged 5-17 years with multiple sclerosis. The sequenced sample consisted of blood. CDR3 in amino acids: CASSFNRGELSNQPQHF. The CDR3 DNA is TGTGCCAGCAGTTTCAACAGGGGAGAACTTAGCAATCAGCCCCAGCATTTT.